This TCR beta chain comes out of a study of cytomegalovirus exposure and HLA in healthy donors. This clone was seen just once. CDR3 length: 18 amino acids. The germline gives CDR1 SGHAT, CDR2 FQNNGV. The V gene end was trimmed by 4 bases and the J gene end by 3 bases; junction bases not matched to a gene: 8. Vbeta (60) and Jbeta (13) primers were used in the PCR. Original processing methods: Later analysis identified roughly 84 million unique TCR beta chains, roughly 11 million shared. TCRdb keeps only in-frame clones here, not all; method: immunoSEQ multiplex PCR. Clone size and the V and J calls come from that table; the DNA yielded D and trimming. The sample records 90,000 to 140,000 clones, 76% being singletons.

The TCR comes from a man aged 40-49 years in good health and CMV-seropositive. Sequencing input: PBMCs. This sequence joins TRBV11-2 and TRBJ2-1; 14 positions match TRBD2. As DNA, the CDR3 is TGTGCCAGCAGCTCAGGACTAGCGGGAGGATTACGCTACAATGAGCAGTTCTTC. As protein: CASSSGLAGGLRYNEQFF.